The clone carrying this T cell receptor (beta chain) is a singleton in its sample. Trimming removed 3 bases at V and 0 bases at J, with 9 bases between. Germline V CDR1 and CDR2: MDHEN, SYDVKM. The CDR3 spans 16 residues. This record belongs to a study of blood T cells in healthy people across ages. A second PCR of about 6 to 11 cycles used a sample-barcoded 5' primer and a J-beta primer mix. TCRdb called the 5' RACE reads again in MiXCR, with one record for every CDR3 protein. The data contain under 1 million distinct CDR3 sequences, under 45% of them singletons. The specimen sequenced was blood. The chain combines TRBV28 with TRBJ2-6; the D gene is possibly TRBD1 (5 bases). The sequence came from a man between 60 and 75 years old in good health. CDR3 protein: CASSFQGFSGANVLTF. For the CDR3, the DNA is TGTGCCAGCAGTTTCCAGGGATTCTCTGGGGCCAACGTCCTGACTTTC.